These 32 T cell receptor beta chains were all obtained from the same sample, sequenced in a study of blood T cell repertoires in COVID-19. Measured with immunoSEQ multiplex PCR; TCRdb has only the in-frame clones, and not every one. The sample has about 200,000 clones, 80% to 90% seen once. Sequencing was performed on peripheral blood. The receptors come from a man aged 25 to 45 who had recovered from COVID-19.

This chain uses TRBV19 with TRBJ1-2; TRBD1 aligns across 8 bases. Germline V gene data show CDR1 as LNHDA and CDR2 as SQIVND (reference sequence). J gave up 2 bases and V 5 bases, and 7 bases lay outside the gene matches. The CDR3 extends over 15 amino acids. The CDR3 nucleotides read TGTGCCAGTAGTTCACGGACAGGGCAAAACTATGGCTACACCTTC. Translation: CASSSRTGQNYGYTF.

This chain uses TRBV7-9 with TRBJ1-5; TRBD1 agrees at 8 bases. The germline V gene encodes CDR1 SEHNR and CDR2 FQNEAQ (reference sequence). With V trimmed by 5 bases and J by 0 bases, 12 bases remained unmatched. The CDR3 is 18 amino acids. The CDR3 sequence: CASSVDRGWGYSNQPQHF. In DNA, the CDR3 is TGTGCCAGCAGCGTCGACAGGGGATGGGGTTATAGCAATCAGCCCCAGCATTTT.

The chain joins TRBV7-9 to TRBJ1-2; D is ambiguous. The germline CDR1 and CDR2 sequences are SEHNR and FQNEAQ (reference sequence). V was trimmed by 3 bases and J by 0 bases, leaving 8 bases between them. This CDR3 region has 14 residues. The CDR3 nucleotides are TGTGCCAGCAGCTTTGGGGAGTCTAACTATGGCTACACCTTC. Amino acid sequence: CASSFGESNYGYTF.

The table lists this clone with a count of one. The CDR3 here is CASSLTENPGTSGGHTDTQYF. CDR3 nucleotide sequence: TGTGCCAGCAGCCTCACCGAGAACCCTGGGACTAGCGGGGGACATACAGATACGCAGTATTTT. This chain links TRBV28 with TRBJ2-3, with TRBD2 identical over 14 bases. With 6 bases clipped from V and 3 bases from J, the junction kept 20 bases outside the gene matches. The CDR3 sequence is 21 residues long. The germline CDR1 and CDR2 sequences are MDHEN and SYDVKM.

The chain links TRBV30 to TRBJ2-6; possible D gene TRBD2, 5 bases. Trimming took 4 bases from V and 0 from J, leaving 13 bases between them. The CDR3 consists of 16 residues. Per the germline V gene, CDR1 is GTSNPN and CDR2 is SVGIG (reference sequence). CDR3 in amino acids: CAWTQFGNSGANVLTF. The CDR3 DNA sequence: TGTGCCTGGACTCAATTCGGGAACTCTGGGGCCAACGTCCTGACTTTC.

V is TRBV28 and J is TRBJ1-6; 8 positions match TRBD1. CDR3 length: 16 residues. CDR1 MDHEN and CDR2 SYDVKM come from the germline V gene. V trimming: 6 bases; J trimming: 7 bases; junction bases outside the gene matches: 11. The CDR3 sequence is CASRPRTGSTNSPLHF. The CDR3, as DNA: TGTGCCAGCAGGCCTAGGACAGGGAGCACAAATTCACCCCTCCACTTT.

The V call is TRBV30, the J call TRBJ1-1; TRBD1 might be the D (5 bases). V was cut by 5 bases and J by 0 bases, with 16 bases left in between. Germline CDR1 and CDR2: GTSNPN and SVGIG (reference sequence). The CDR3 length is 15 residues. This CDR3 is CAWGGLRTVNTEAFF. DNA for the CDR3: TGTGCCTGGGGGGGGTTAAGGACGGTGAACACTGAAGCTTTCTTT. Complete variable domain (other parts from reference TRBV30 and TRBJ1-1): SQTIHQWPATLVQPVGSPLSLECTVEGTSNPNLYWYRQAAGRGLQLLFYSVGIGQISSEVPQNLSASRPQDRQFILSSKKLLLSDSGFYLCAWGGLRTVNTEAFFGQGTRLTVV.

The chain carries TRBV6-5 and TRBJ2-7; 8 nucleotides line up with TRBD1. The CDR3 has 14 residues. Germline loops: CDR1 MNHEY, CDR2 SVGAGI. V was pared by 10 bases and J by 1 base, with 9 bases of the junction left unmatched. CDR3 DNA: TGTGCCACGGGACAGGCGGAGCTTTCCTACGAGCAGTACTTC. This gives the protein CATGQAELSYEQYF.

The CDR3 nucleotides read TGTGCCAGCAGTTTACAGACGGCAGGGGATCAGCCCCAGCATTTT. Protein product: CASSLQTAGDQPQHF. V gene TRBV28 combines with J gene TRBJ1-5; possibly TRBD1 for D (6 bases). Trimming removed 2 bases from V and 5 bases from J, with 13 bases in between. This CDR3 comprises 15 residues. The germline gives CDR1 MDHEN, CDR2 SYDVKM.

J is TRBJ1-5 and V is TRBV6-5; D ambiguous. There are 13 residues in the CDR3. V was trimmed by 2 bases and J by 7 bases, leaving 9 bases between them. Per the germline V gene, CDR1 is MNHEY and CDR2 is SVGAGI. CDR3 protein: CASSYNQRQPQHF. Here the CDR3 DNA reads TGTGCCAGCAGTTACAATCAGCGGCAGCCCCAGCATTTT.

The J gene is TRBJ1-6, the V gene TRBV19; D is undetermined. V was trimmed by 5 bases and J by 9 bases, leaving 17 bases between them. CDR1 LNHDA and CDR2 SQIVND come from the germline V gene (reference sequence). This CDR3 contains 15 residues. The CDR3 region is CASSPPAGRGSPLHF. Here the CDR3 DNA reads TGTGCCAGTAGTCCTCCCGCGGGGAGAGGTTCACCCCTCCACTTT.

The rearrangement links TRBV7-9 to TRBJ2-1, with D possibly TRBD2 on 7 matching bases. Trimming stripped 1 base from V and 4 bases from J, with 14 bases between. This CDR3 is built from 16 residues. Germline V gene lookup returns CDR1 SEHNR and CDR2 FQNEAQ (reference sequence). CDR3 sequence (DNA): TGTGCCAGCAGCTTAGTTCCGGGGGGCGGGTACAATGAGCAGTTCTTC. It specifies CASSLVPGGGYNEQFF.

This clone was observed a single time. The J gene is TRBJ1-2, the V gene TRBV5-1, with TRBD1 matching over 9 bases. Trimming at V came to 4 bases and at J to 6 bases, leaving 7 bases not matched to a gene. The CDR3 extends over 14 amino acids. Germline V lookup: CDR1 SGHRS, CDR2 YFSETQ. CDR3 bases: TGCGCCAGCAGCCCGGGACAGGGATTCGATGGCTACACCTTC. It encodes CASSPGQGFDGYTF.

The V and J genes are TRBV30 and TRBJ1-5, with D possibly TRBD1 on 5 matching bases. V was pared by 3 bases and J by 7 bases, with 13 bases between. The CDR3 has 13 residues. Germline V lookup: CDR1 GTSNPN, CDR2 SVGIG (reference sequence). The CDR3 DNA reads TGTGCCTGGAGCTGGCAGGGCGGACAGCCCCAGCATTTT. Amino acid sequence: CAWSWQGGQPQHF. The entire variable domain, with the rest obtained from reference TRBV30 and TRBJ1-5, is as follows: SQTIHQWPATLVQPVGSPLSLECTVEGTSNPNLYWYRQAAGRGLQLLFYSVGIGQISSEVPQNLSASRPQDRQFILSSKKLLLSDSGFYLCAWSWQGGQPQHFGDGTRLSIL.

V gene TRBV6-5 combines with J gene TRBJ1-1; unclear D gene. The CDR3 contains 15 residues. V lost 2 bases and J lost 2, with 12 bases in between. CDR1 and CDR2 (germline): MNHEY, SVGAGI. Written as DNA, the CDR3 is TGTGCCAGCAGTTACCGCGGGTTACTCAACACTGAAGCTTTCTTT. Protein: CASSYRGLLNTEAFF.

This chain uses TRBV5-1 with TRBJ2-3; perhaps TRBD2 as D (5 bases). CDR3 length: 15 amino acids. From germline, CDR1 is SGHRS and CDR2 YFSETQ. Trimming stripped 4 bases from V and 0 bases from J, with 12 bases between. The CDR3 sequence is CASSPTGISTDTQYF. As DNA, the CDR3 is TGCGCCAGCAGCCCGACCGGGATCAGCACAGATACGCAGTATTTT.

The V gene is TRBV10-3, the J gene TRBJ2-3, with 14 positions matching TRBD2. V shed 6 bases, J shed 2 bases, and the junction held 7 bases outside the gene matches. The CDR3 is 17 residues long. Germline-derived CDR1 and CDR2 are ENHRY and SYGVKD. This CDR3 is CAISPGLAGGNTDTQYF. In nucleotides, the CDR3 is TGTGCCATCAGCCCCGGACTAGCGGGGGGTAACACAGATACGCAGTATTTT.

V is TRBV29-1 and J is TRBJ2-5, with a weak D call TRBD2 (5 bases). This CDR3 has 10 residues. The germline V and J ends were trimmed by 7 bases and 5 bases, with 8 bases remaining between them. The germline V gene has CDR1 SQVTM and CDR2 ANQGSEA. CDR3 sequence (DNA): TGCAGCGCATCGGGGGAGACCCAGTACTTC. The encoded protein is CSASGETQYF. The full variable domain, completed using reference TRBV29-1 and TRBJ2-5, is SAVISQKPSRDICQRGTSLTIQCQVDSQVTMMFWYRQQPGQSLTLIATANQGSEATYESGFVIDKFPISRPNLTFSTLTVSNMSPEDSSIYLCSASGETQYFGPGTRLLVL.

V usage is TRBV3-1 (or the pseudogene TRBV3-2) and J usage is TRBJ1-3, with D perhaps TRBD1 (6 bases). This CDR3 region has 16 residues. Trimming cost V 1 base and J 1 base, with 11 bases left between them. Germline-derived CDR1 and CDR2 are LGHDT and YNNKEL (reference sequence). This CDR3 reads CASSQGWGHSGNTIYF. CDR3 nucleotide sequence: TGTGCCAGCAGCCAAGGGTGGGGACATTCTGGAAACACCATATATTTT.

This chain joins TRBV10-1 and TRBJ1-4; D is unresolved. There are 14 residues in the CDR3. V was cut by 8 bases and J by 3 bases, with 13 bases left in between. Germline loops: CDR1 WNHNN, CDR2 SYGVQD (reference sequence). DNA of the CDR3: TGCGCCAGCTCGGAGGGAGGATCTAATGAAAAACTGTTTTTT. Translating it yields CASSEGGSNEKLFF.

The chain links TRBV6-4 to TRBJ1-5; D possibly corresponds to TRBD1 (5 bases). Germline V gene lookup returns CDR1 MRHNA and CDR2 SNTAGT. V lost 3 bases to trimming and J lost 5 bases, with 14 bases between them. CDR3 length: 15 residues. CDR3 DNA: TGTGCCAGCAGTGAGCAGCCTTGGGGGGATCAGCCCCAGCATTTT. Translated: CASSEQPWGDQPQHF.

The rearrangement links TRBV5-1 to TRBJ2-7; 7 nucleotides match TRBD1. Germline V gene lookup returns CDR1 SGHRS and CDR2 YFSETQ. The CDR3 covers 15 residues. Trimming took 0 bases from V and 1 from J; bases not matched to a gene: 4. CDR3 nucleotides: TGCGCCAGCAGCTTGGTGGGACAGACATCCTACGAGCAGTACTTC. Residues: CASSLVGQTSYEQYF.

This chain joins TRBV7-9 and TRBJ2-1; 10 bases match TRBD2. Germline V gene data show CDR1 as SEHNR and CDR2 as FQNEAQ (reference sequence). The CDR3 totals 15 residues. After removal of 4 bases from V and 4 bases from J, the junction contained 4 bases not matched to a gene. This CDR3 reads CASSSGLAAYNEQFF. CDR3 in DNA: TGTGCCAGCAGCTCCGGACTAGCGGCTTACAATGAGCAGTTCTTC.

CDR3 bases: TGTGCCAGCAGTTTACTTCTCTCGTACCAAGAGACCCAGTACTTC. Amino acid sequence: CASSLLLSYQETQYF. The chain recombines TRBV27 with TRBJ2-5; D is ambiguous. The CDR3 consists of 15 residues. Germline CDR1 reads MNHEY; CDR2 reads SMNVEV (reference sequence). Trimming removed 2 bases from V and 0 bases from J, with 10 bases in between.

This clone was recorded once. V gene TRBV18 combines with J gene TRBJ2-1; the match to TRBD2 covers 7 bases. The CDR3 consists of 14 residues. The V gene end was trimmed by 4 bases and the J gene end by 6 bases; junction bases not matched to a gene: 6. Per the germline V gene, CDR1 is KGHSH and CDR2 is LQKENI. The CDR3 DNA follows: TGTGCCAGCTCACACGGAGGGAGGGGCAATGAGCAGTTCTTC. Translation: CASSHGGRGNEQFF.

CDR3 protein: CASSPAGDAYNEQFF. The DNA of the CDR3 is TGTGCCAGCAGCCCAGCGGGGGACGCCTACAATGAGCAGTTCTTC. The genes are TRBV11-3 and TRBJ2-1; 8 bases map to TRBD2. Per the germline V gene, CDR1 is SGHNT and CDR2 is YENEEA. V shed 5 bases and J 2 bases; nucleotides not matched to a gene: 5. CDR3 length: 15 residues.

The chain is built from TRBV10-3 and TRBJ2-7; D uncertain. Looked up from germline, CDR1 is ENHRY and CDR2 is SYGVKD. The CDR3 length is 13 residues. The V end lost 8 bases, the J end lost 0 bases, and 11 bases lay between the germline ends. DNA for the CDR3: TGTGCCATCGCGCCTCCGAGCTCCTACGAGCAGTACTTC. Translating it yields CAIAPPSSYEQYF.

There are a few counts of this clone. The chain joins TRBV6-2 or TRBV6-3 to TRBJ2-1; 7 bases fit TRBD1. Per germline, CDR1 MNHEY and CDR2 SVGEGT. The CDR3 is 15 residues long. The trim removed 2 bases at V and 2 bases at J, leaving 3 bases unmatched. CDR3 nucleotides: TGTGCCAGCAGTTACGACAGGGTGCCCTACAATGAGCAGTTCTTC. This encodes CASSYDRVPYNEQFF.

This clone was counted only a few times. The chain recombines TRBV29-1 with TRBJ2-2; 7 bases match TRBD1. This CDR3 spans 15 amino acids. After removal of 5 bases from V and 0 bases from J, the junction contained 6 bases not matched to a gene. Looked up from germline, CDR1 is SQVTM and CDR2 is ANQGSEA. The CDR3 region has the DNA TGCAGCGTTTCCAGGGGGATCACGAACACCGGGGAGCTGTTTTTT. This sequence encodes CSVSRGITNTGELFF.

This chain links TRBV11-2 with TRBJ1-4, with a tentative D call TRBD1 (5 bases). The CDR3 extends over 15 amino acids. Germline CDR1 is SGHAT and CDR2 is FQNNGV. V dropped 5 bases and J dropped 7 bases, with 17 bases sitting between them. The CDR3 nucleotides read TGTGCCAGCAGCCCCGGGGGGATGAGGGGTGAAAAACTGTTTTTT. Encoded protein: CASSPGGMRGEKLFF.

The chain uses TRBV7-8 and TRBJ2-3; 12 bases match TRBD2. The CDR3 extends over 15 amino acids. CDR1 is SGHVS, CDR2 FQNEAQ, per germline. V shed 4 bases and J 3 bases; nucleotides not matched to a gene: 2. CDR3 DNA sequence: TGTGCCAGCAGCTGGACTAGCGGGGTAACAGATACGCAGTATTTT. It specifies CASSWTSGVTDTQYF.

This clone was seen more than once but under ten times. The rearrangement joins TRBV5-1 to TRBJ1-6, with 8 bases lining up with TRBD1. CDR3 size: 14 residues. With 4 bases clipped from V and 10 bases from J, the junction kept 7 bases outside the gene matches. Germline V gives CDR1 SGHRS, CDR2 YFSETQ. In DNA form, the CDR3 reads TGCGCCAGCAGCCCGGGACAGGTCGGGTCACCCCTCCACTTT. This gives the protein CASSPGQVGSPLHF. Full variable domain (outside the CDR3, taken from reference TRBV5-1 and TRBJ1-6): KAGVTQTPRYLIKTRGQQVTLSCSPISGHRSVSWYQQTPGQGLQFLFEYFSETQRNKGNFPGRFSGRQFSNSRSEMNVSTLELGDSALYLCASSPGQVGSPLHFGNGTRLTVT.